A single sample gave rise to the 8 T cell receptor beta chains below, sequenced in a study of Graves' ophthalmopathy and Graves' hyperthyroidism. Transcripts of RNA were the source for amplifying TCR beta CDR3 regions. After a first-round RT-PCR with HTBI primers, a second-round multiplex PCR was run. From the multiplex PCR reads, TCRdb called clonotypes with MiXCR, one entry per CDR3 protein. The repertoire holds a few hundred thousand distinct CDR3 sequences, with approximately 21% as singletons. Sequenced material: peripheral blood. The receptors shown here come from a young woman with stable Graves' hyperthyroidism.

This clonotype was seen at least ten times. It is likely a read error, because the conserved phenylalanine at the end of the CDR3 is missing. The J gene is TRBJ1-2, the V gene TRBV11-2, with D hard to call. Between the trimmed V and J ends, which lost 1 base and 7 bases, there was a span of 10 bases. Germline V gene data show CDR1 as SGHAT and CDR2 as FQNNGV. This CDR3 contains 13 residues. CDR3 residues: CASSLASGFGYTL. The DNA of the CDR3 is TGTGCCAGCAGCTTAGCTTCCGGGTTTGGCTACACCCTC.

This sequence joins TRBV7-8 and TRBJ2-7; 9 nucleotides agree with TRBD2. Germline V gene data show CDR1 as SGHVS and CDR2 as FQNEAQ. The CDR3 consists of 13 residues. V was pared by 7 bases and J by 6 bases, with 7 bases of the junction left unmatched. The CDR3 loop is CASNGGGAGEQYF. CDR3 coding DNA: TGTGCCAGCAACGGCGGGGGGGCGGGCGAGCAGTACTTC.

In its sample, this clonotype was seen a few times. This chain connects TRBV29-1 to TRBJ2-4; 9 positions agree with TRBD2. The CDR3 loop spans 13 amino acids. V shed 6 bases and J 2 bases; nucleotides not matched to a gene: 2. Germline CDR1 SQVTM, CDR2 ANQGSEA. CDR3 sequence: CSVRGGPKNIQYF. The CDR3 coding sequence is TGCAGCGTGCGGGGGGGTCCCAAAAACATTCAGTACTTC.

The sample holds many counts of this clonotype. The chain couples TRBV28 to TRBJ1-2, with TRBD1 as a possible D gene (5 bases). V lost 6 bases and J 5 bases, leaving 13 bases between the germline ends. Germline loops: CDR1 MDHEN, CDR2 SYDVKM. The CDR3 has 13 residues. The CDR3 DNA follows: TGTGCCAGCAGCCCAGGGAACCGGTATGGCTACACCTTC. Translation: CASSPGNRYGYTF.

The chain uses TRBV7-8 and TRBJ1-6; D uncertain. The CDR3 is 15 amino acids. Trimming left V 4 bases short and J 6 bases short, with 13 bases between. Germline V gives CDR1 SGHVS, CDR2 FQNEAQ. CDR3: CASSSGRVFNSPLHF. CDR3 DNA: TGTGCCAGCAGCTCGGGGAGGGTTTTTAATTCACCCCTCCACTTT.

This clonotype was seen many times. This chain connects TRBV7-8 to TRBJ2-7, with D possibly being TRBD1 (5 bases). Looked up from germline, CDR1 is SGHVS and CDR2 is FQNEAQ. Trimming removed 4 bases at V and 5 bases at J, with 21 bases between. The CDR3 consists of 16 residues. CDR3 nucleotides: TGTGCCAGCAGCTCAGGGATCATCCGGATAACCAACGAGCAGTACTTC. It codes for CASSSGIIRITNEQYF.

In this sample, this clonotype turned up many times. The CDR3 DNA is TGTGCCACCAGTGATTCGGAGACGGCGTGGGAGACCCAGTACTTC. This sequence encodes CATSDSETAWETQYF. The chain recombines TRBV24-1 with TRBJ2-5, with unresolved D. Per the germline V gene, CDR1 is KGHDR and CDR2 is SFDVKD. V lost 2 bases to trimming and J lost 5 bases, with 14 bases between them. The CDR3 is 15 residues long.

This clonotype was recorded at least ten times. This rearrangement joins TRBV6-5 to TRBJ2-5, with 7 positions matching TRBD1. This CDR3 has 15 residues. CDR1 is MNHEY, CDR2 SVGAGI, per germline. The V gene end was trimmed by 0 bases and the J gene end by 4 bases; junction bases not matched to a gene: 5. DNA for the CDR3: TGTGCCAGCAGTTACTCGAGGGGGCGCGCAGAGACCCAGTACTTC. As protein: CASSYSRGRAETQYF.